These T cell receptor beta chains were read from a single sample in a study of CD8+CD57+ T cells in acquired aplastic anemia. TCRdb reanalysed the reads using MiXCR and keeps one entry per CDR3 protein. The table lists approximately 190,000 distinct CDR3 sequences, just under 50% of them singletons, with 8% to 10% in the top ten. What was sequenced was sorted CD4+, CD8+, or CD8+CD57+ T cells (not recorded which) from PBMCs. These receptors were collected from a human donor with aplastic anemia. Each CDR3 is given with its conserved first and last residue.

15	TRBV7-6	TRBJ2-2	CASSLNLGNTGELFF
11	TRBV10-3	TRBJ2-1	CAIGTSNEQFF
15	TRBV24-1	TRBJ2-5	CATSDPGLDGRIQYF
14	TRBV10-3	TRBJ2-7	CAISEWDTSYEQYF
18	TRBV6-2/TRBV6-3	TRBJ1-5	CASSYSPGGPYSNQPQHF
14	TRBV19	TRBJ2-7	CASSMDSFRGEQYF
18	TRBV4-1	TRBJ1-3	CASSPPTGLGSSGNTIYF
13	TRBV13	TRBJ2-6	CASSLAGANVLTF
14	TRBV7-9	TRBJ1-4	CASIRTATNEKLFF
15	TRBV19	TRBJ2-2	CASRTGGGNTGELFF
15	TRBV20-1	TRBJ2-5	CSARDGTNNQETQYF
14	TRBV7-9	TRBJ2-5	CASSLAPVPGTQYF
15	TRBV10-3	TRBJ2-5	CAIAQGVKPGETQYF
15	TRBV5-1	TRBJ2-2	CASSLDGRNTGELFF
17	TRBV11-2	TRBJ2-1	CASSPGLAGGAGDEQFF
11	TRBV24-1	TRBJ2-1	CATSRLNEQFF
13	TRBV7-7	TRBJ2-2	CASSFRVAGELFF
13	TRBV15	TRBJ2-2	CATSRPRAGELFF
13	TRBV2	TRBJ2-7	CASSAGLFYEQYF
14	TRBV19	TRBJ2-1	CASSIWGGGNEQFF
13	TRBV10-3	TRBJ1-1	CAISEQSATEAFF
12	TRBV10-2	TRBJ2-5	CASRRSQETQYF
14	TRBV19	TRBJ2-5	CASSPRAGIETQYF
18	TRBV30	TRBJ1-4	CAWSVSRDIPPRGEKLFF
13	TRBV15	TRBJ1-4	CATGAGDNEKLFF
13	TRBV24-1	TRBJ1-2	CATSDRLDYGYTF
20	TRBV10-3	TRBJ2-3	CAISGATSSYSTHSTDTQYF
15	TRBV7-2	TRBJ2-7	CASSLAGGFMDEQYF
13	TRBV7-9	TRBJ2-7	CASSLAMVSEQYF
16	TRBV9	TRBJ1-2	CASSAPRDRGSEGYTF
16	TRBV9	TRBJ1-3	CASSLTGREPGNTIYF
15	TRBV19	TRBJ2-7	CASSINGQGSYEQYF
14	TRBV7-3	TRBJ1-1	CASSPDGGTVEAFF
13	TRBV24-1	TRBJ1-2	CATSVDNYYGYTF
11	TRBV20-1	TRBJ2-5	CSATEGETQYF
18	TRBV19	TRBJ1-6	CASSIQRGGSSYNSPLHF
16	TRBV20-1	TRBJ1-6	CSARDYGGHDNSPLHF
15	TRBV25-1	TRBJ1-4	CASRKQGGTNEKLFF
19	TRBV4-2	TRBJ1-3	CASSQDGTGGGLSGNTIYF
13	TRBV24-1	TRBJ1-2	CATEGGYGYGYTF
15	TRBV6-5	TRBJ2-3	CASSSRNRATDTQYF
13	TRBV19	TRBJ1-6	CAVRQDQGSPLHF
15	TRBV7-2	TRBJ1-1	CASSLQGTGYTEAFF
12	TRBV6-1	TRBJ2-7	CASTSISYEQYF
16	TRBV15	TRBJ2-1	CATSRQGRSPYNEQFF